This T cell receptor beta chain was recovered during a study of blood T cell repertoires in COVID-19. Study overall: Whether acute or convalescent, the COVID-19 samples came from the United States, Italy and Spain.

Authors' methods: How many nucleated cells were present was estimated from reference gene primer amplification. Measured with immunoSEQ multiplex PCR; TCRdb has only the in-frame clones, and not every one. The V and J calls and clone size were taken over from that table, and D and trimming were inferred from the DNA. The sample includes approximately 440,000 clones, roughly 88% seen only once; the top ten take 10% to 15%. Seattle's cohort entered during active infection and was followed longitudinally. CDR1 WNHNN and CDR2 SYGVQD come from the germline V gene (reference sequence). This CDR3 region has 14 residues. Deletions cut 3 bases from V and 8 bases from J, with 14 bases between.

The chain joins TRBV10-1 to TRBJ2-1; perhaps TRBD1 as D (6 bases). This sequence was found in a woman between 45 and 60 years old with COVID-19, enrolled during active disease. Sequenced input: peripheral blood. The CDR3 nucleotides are TGCGCCAGCAGTGAACACAGGGCAAAGGATGAGCAGTTCTTC. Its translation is CASSEHRAKDEQFF.